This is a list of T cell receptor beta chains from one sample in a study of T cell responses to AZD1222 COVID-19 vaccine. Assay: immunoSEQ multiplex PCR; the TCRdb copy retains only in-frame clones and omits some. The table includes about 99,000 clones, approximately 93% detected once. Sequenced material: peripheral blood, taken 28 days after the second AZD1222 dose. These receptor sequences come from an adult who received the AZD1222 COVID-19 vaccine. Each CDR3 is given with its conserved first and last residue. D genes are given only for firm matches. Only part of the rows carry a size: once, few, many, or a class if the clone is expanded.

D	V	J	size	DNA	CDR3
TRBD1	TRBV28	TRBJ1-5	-	TGTGCCAGCAGCTCCGGACAGGGCAATCAGCCCCAGCATTTT	CASSSGQGNQPQHF
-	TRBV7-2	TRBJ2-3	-	TGTGCCAGCAGCCCAGGACCTACGCAGTATTTT	CASSPGPTQYF
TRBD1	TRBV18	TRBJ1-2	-	TGTGCCAGCTCACCGGCCCGGGACAGGGACGGCTACACCTTC	CASSPARDRDGYTF
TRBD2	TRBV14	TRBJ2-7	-	TGTGCCAGCAGCCCGCCGGGACTAGCGGGAGTGTACGAGCAGTACTTC	CASSPPGLAGVYEQYF
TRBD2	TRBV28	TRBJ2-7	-	TGTGCCAGCAGCCCCAGACTAGCGGAGAACTACGAGCAGTACTTC	CASSPRLAENYEQYF
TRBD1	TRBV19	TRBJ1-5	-	TGTGCCAGTAGTGCCTACCGACAGGGGGGAGGTCAGCCCCAGCATTTT	CASSAYRQGGGQPQHF
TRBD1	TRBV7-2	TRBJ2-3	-	TGTGCCAGCAGCCGGACAGGGGGCTTCCGCACAGATACGCAGTATTTT	CASSRTGGFRTDTQYF
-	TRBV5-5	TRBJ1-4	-	TGTGCCAGCAGTCCAGGGGAAAGAACTAATGAAAAACTGTTTTTT	CASSPGERTNEKLFF
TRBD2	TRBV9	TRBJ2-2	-	TGTGCCAGTGGGTTAGCGGGTACCACCGGGGAGCTGTTTTTT	CASGLAGTTGELFF
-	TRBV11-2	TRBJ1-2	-	TGTGCCAGCAGCTTAGACTCCTATGGCTACACCTTC	CASSLDSYGYTF
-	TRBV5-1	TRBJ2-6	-	TGCGCCAGCAGCTTGGTGGGGTCTGGGGCCAACGTCCTGACTTTC	CASSLVGSGANVLTF
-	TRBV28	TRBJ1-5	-	TGTGCCAGCTCCCTTCTTGGGGAGCCCCAGCATTTT	CASSLLGEPQHF
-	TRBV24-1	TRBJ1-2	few	TGTGCCACCAGTGATTCTCAGGGTTTTGCCTATGGCTACACCTTC	CATSDSQGFAYGYTF
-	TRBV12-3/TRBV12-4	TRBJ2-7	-	TGTGCCAGCAGGGGAACAGGGACCTACGAGCAGTACTTC	CASRGTGTYEQYF
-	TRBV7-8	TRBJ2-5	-	TGTGCCAGCAGCCCCTCAGGGTTCGAGACCCAGTACTTC	CASSPSGFETQYF
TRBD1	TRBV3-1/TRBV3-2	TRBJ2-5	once	TGTGCCAGCAGCCTAAGAGGGGGCCCTCCCAACTACTTC	CASSLRGGPPNYF
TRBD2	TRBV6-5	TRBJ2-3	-	TGTGCCAGCAGTTCCCTTAGCGGGAGGGCAGATACGCAGTATTTT	CASSSLSGRADTQYF
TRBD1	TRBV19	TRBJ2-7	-	TGTGCCTCATCACCCCCGGGACAGGGGATGTACGAGCAGTACTTC	CASSPPGQGMYEQYF
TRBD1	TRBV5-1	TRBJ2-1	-	TGCGCCAGCAGCGGGACAGGCGGTTACAATGAGCAGTTCTTC	CASSGTGGYNEQFF
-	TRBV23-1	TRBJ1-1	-	TGCGCCAGCAGTCAATCGCGTGGACGAAAAGACACTGAAGCTTTCTTT	CASSQSRGRKDTEAFF
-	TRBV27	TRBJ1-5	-	TGTGCCAGCAGTACGTCAGGAGGGCCCCAGCATTTT	CASSTSGGPQHF
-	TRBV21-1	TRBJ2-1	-	TGTGCCAGCAGCCCTTCCAATGAGCAGTTCTTC	CASSPSNEQFF
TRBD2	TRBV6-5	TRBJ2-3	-	TGTGCCAGCAAGCGGGGGTCCACAGATACGCAGTATTTT	CASKRGSTDTQYF
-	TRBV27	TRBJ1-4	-	TGTGCCAGCAGTTTATATAGAACTAATGAAAAACTGTTTTTT	CASSLYRTNEKLFF
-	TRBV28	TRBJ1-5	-	TGTGCCAGCAGTTTAAGTGGATCGAGTCAGCCCCAGCATTTT	CASSLSGSSQPQHF
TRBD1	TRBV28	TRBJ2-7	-	TGTGCCAGCAGGTCCGCGGGACAGGGAACCTACGAGCAGTACTTC	CASRSAGQGTYEQYF
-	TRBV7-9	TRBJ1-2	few	TGTGCCAGCAGCTTGCCGGATGGCTACACCTTC	CASSLPDGYTF
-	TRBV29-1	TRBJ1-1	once	TGCAGCGCCGGGGGGGCGGGGGAGCTCACTGAAGCTTTCTTT	CSAGGAGELTEAFF
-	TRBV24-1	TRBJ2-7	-	TGTGCCACCAGTGATGGTGGGACCTACGAGCAGTACTTC	CATSDGGTYEQYF
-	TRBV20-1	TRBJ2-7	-	TGCAGTGCTAGAGTCCCGAGCGAGCAGTACTTC	CSARVPSEQYF
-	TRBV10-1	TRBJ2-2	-	TGCGCCAGCAGTGAGGGGGACGGGGAGCTGTTTTTT	CASSEGDGELFF
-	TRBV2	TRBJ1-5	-	TGTGCCAGCATCCCAGCGGGGGCAGGGCAGCCCCAGCATTTT	CASIPAGAGQPQHF
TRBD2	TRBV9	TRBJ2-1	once	TGTGCCAGCAGCTACGGACTAGCGGGGGGAAACAATGAGCAGTTCTTC	CASSYGLAGGNNEQFF